These T cell receptor beta chains were read from a single sample in a study of shared clonotypes between healthy human individuals. TCRdb keeps only in-frame clones here, not all; method: immunoSEQ multiplex PCR. The repertoire holds roughly 490,000 clones, with 70% to 80% as singletons. Sample: PBMCs. Every receptor here comes from a woman aged 40 to 50 in good health. Some clones in this sample may be carry-over from other donors' samples. Both conserved end residues are part of each CDR3. D genes are given only for firm matches. The listing skips clone size in some rows; elsewhere it reads once, few, many or a size class.

clone_size j_call v_call d_call cdr3_aa cdr3_nt
- TRBJ1-3 TRBV5-1 - CASSLGSDTSGNTIYF TGCGCCAGCAGCCTGGGGTCTGATACATCTGGAAACACCATATATTTT
- TRBJ1-2 TRBV7-9 TRBD1 CASSSYRGPGYTF TGTGCCAGCAGCTCTTACAGGGGGCCAGGCTACACCTTC
- TRBJ2-7 TRBV2 - CASSDKHEQYF TGTGCCAGCAGTGACAAGCACGAGCAGTACTTC
once TRBJ2-3 TRBV28 TRBD2 CASSTPASGDTDTQYF TGTGCCAGCAGTACACCAGCTAGCGGGGACACAGATACGCAGTATTTT
- TRBJ1-4 TRBV6-1 - CASSGTRTNEKLFF TGTGCCAGCAGTGGGACAAGAACTAATGAAAAACTGTTTTTT
- TRBJ1-4 TRBV15 - CATSRDTGMTDTTNEKLFF TGTGCCACCAGCAGAGACACAGGGATGACGGATACAACTAATGAAAAACTGTTTTTT
- TRBJ2-1 TRBV19 TRBD2 CASSIVSGSRNEQFF TGTGCCAGTAGTATCGTTAGCGGGAGTCGCAATGAGCAGTTCTTC
- TRBJ2-1 TRBV11-2 TRBD2 CASSWDYSSYNEQFF TGTGCCAGCAGCTGGGACTACAGCTCCTACAATGAGCAGTTCTTC
- TRBJ1-5 TRBV19 - CASSMDPGGGYSNQPQHF TGTGCCAGTAGTATGGACCCCGGGGGGGGATATAGCAATCAGCCCCAGCATTTT
once TRBJ2-1 TRBV5-5 - CASSLVQVSYNEQFF TGTGCCAGCAGCTTGGTGCAGGTATCCTACAATGAGCAGTTCTTC
- TRBJ1-5 TRBV2 - CASGMRGDQPQHF TGTGCCAGCGGAATGAGGGGGGATCAGCCCCAGCATTTT
- TRBJ2-1 TRBV19 - CASSLGGKLAPKGGEQFF TGTGCCAGTAGTTTGGGAGGAAAACTAGCGCCGAAAGGGGGGGAGCAGTTCTTC
few TRBJ2-5 TRBV5-4 - CASSQDSQSRAQYF TGTGCCAGCAGCCAGGACTCCCAATCACGGGCCCAGTACTTC
- TRBJ2-2 TRBV6-1 - CASSTDRNTGELFF TGTGCCAGCAGTACTGACAGGAACACCGGGGAGCTGTTTTTT
once TRBJ2-7 TRBV2 - CASSADRYSYEQYF TGTGCCAGCAGTGCCGACAGGTACTCCTACGAGCAGTACTTC
- TRBJ1-5 TRBV28 - CASSLPGTGNQPQHF TGTGCCAGCAGTTTACCGGGAACGGGCAATCAGCCCCAGCATTTT
- TRBJ1-4 TRBV7-9 - CASSLRGYGNEKLFF TGTGCCAGCAGCTTGCGGGGCTATGGAAATGAAAAACTGTTTTTT
- TRBJ2-4 TRBV6-5 - CASQGSAAGGIQYF TGTGCCAGCCAAGGTTCGGCAGCCGGGGGCATTCAGTACTTC
few TRBJ2-7 TRBV6-4 - CASSNEAGDEQYF TGTGCCAGCAGTAACGAAGCAGGGGACGAGCAGTACTTC
once TRBJ2-1 TRBV11-2 TRBD1 CASSAGQGIYNEQFF TGTGCCAGCAGTGCCGGACAGGGGATATACAATGAGCAGTTCTTC
- TRBJ2-7 TRBV5-1 TRBD2 CASSSRLAGGKEQYF TGCGCCAGCAGCTCCAGACTAGCGGGAGGAAAAGAGCAGTACTTC
- TRBJ1-1 TRBV7-9 - CASSLGASHTEAFF TGTGCCAGCAGCCTAGGGGCTAGTCACACTGAAGCTTTCTTT